This T cell receptor beta chain is from a study of cytomegalovirus exposure and HLA in healthy donors. Primers: 60 Vbeta forward and 13 Jbeta reverse. Produced via immunoSEQ multiplex PCR; TCRdb's table is partial and in-frame only. The sample contains about 170,000 clones, over 80% of which appear only once. The receptor's source is a boy aged 2 to 9 in good health and CMV-seronegative. The sequencing input was PBMCs.

The CDR3 DNA reads as TGTGCCAGCCAACTAGCGGGAGGGGACGAGCAGTACTTC. This sequence encodes CASQLAGGDEQYF. The chain couples TRBV7-2 to TRBJ2-7, with 13 bases aligning to TRBD2. Germline V CDR1 and CDR2: SGHTA, FQGNSA. Unmatched junction bases numbered 3, after V lost 8 bases and J lost 5 bases. The length of the CDR3 is 13 residues.